This TCR beta chain is drawn from a study of T cell responses to AZD1222 COVID-19 vaccine. Whole-study findings and limits: Along spike, vaccine-associated CD4 TCRs were found throughout, with dominance at 160-218 and 743-854. A rise in Spike-specific TCR breadth and depth followed two AZD1222 doses.

Profiled with immunoSEQ multiplex PCR; TCRdb holds only in-frame clones, not every one. This sample has tens of thousands of clones, with around nine tenths found just once. V was cut by 2 bases and J by 6 bases, with 19 bases left in between. The CDR3 spans 16 residues. The germline V gene encodes CDR1 SGDLS and CDR2 YYNGEE. Of note for this clone: Its antigen remains unidentified.

The sequencing used peripheral blood, collected 28 days after the second AZD1222 dose. This chain connects TRBV9 to TRBJ2-3; D gene ambiguous. The source is an adult who received the AZD1222 COVID-19 vaccine. The CDR3 protein is CASSVSSLPVKDTQYF. CDR3 in DNA: TGTGCCAGCAGCGTTAGTAGTCTCCCTGTAAAGGATACGCAGTATTTT.